This T cell receptor (beta chain) was captured in a study of shared clonotypes between healthy human individuals (dated by TCRdb to the early 2020s). In the study overall: A few men and two women, aged 18 to 49 years, made up the cohort. Per donor, three plates each were used for CD4 naive and CD4 memory, two for CD8 naive, and one for CD8 memory. Blood TCR repertoires of roughly five healthy adults were deeply sequenced to estimate repertoire size and the extent of clonotype sharing between individuals. Libraries were prepared and TCR repertoires were sequenced by different laboratories using diverse techniques, in order to increase sequencing depth and limit assay-specific biases. Leukapheresis yielded between about 0.85 and 9.5 billion PBMCs per donor. What the authors observed across the whole study: Pairwise subsampling led to the expectation that sequencing depth would affect the degree of clonotype sharing among donors. Naive subsets generally had larger estimated clonotype richness than memory subsets did. Higher generation probabilities were observed for clonotypes shared by all four sorted-subset donors than for non-shared clonotypes. Because the study included only a small number of donors, the genetic and exposure-history diversity represented was limited. Incomplete sequencing was indicated by rarefaction of sorted-subset datasets, despite the large sequencing depth. Sampling was limited to blood, and TCR repertoires in tissue likely differ from TCR repertoires in blood. Sharing across several donors was observed for approximately 5% of naive CD4, under 4% of naive CD8, 2% to 2.5% of memory CD4, and approximately 0.41% of memory CD8 clonotypes.

A note on this clone: Its antigen is not yet known. No base qualities exist here, and no much larger clone lies one base off it.

Using the deep immunoSEQ assay, multiplex PCR amplified TCR CDR3 regions from genomic DNA. Extracted genomic DNA from each cell subset was distributed evenly across all wells of several immunoSEQ 96-well plates, and each plate was treated as a replicate. For sorted subsets, each replicate PCR was loaded with roughly 200 ng genomic DNA, equivalent to 30,000 to 35,000 T cell genomes. The purified libraries were quantified using a Qubit 3.0 fluorometer, sized with a Bioanalyzer 2100, and then quantified again using the KAPA Library Quantification kit. Every immunoSEQ 96-well plate was sequenced on a dedicated single-read 150-cycle Illumina NextSeq 550 flow cell. The published analysis was carried out like this. Because the immunoSEQ output held only junctional sequences and lacked quality scores, the filtering could not match the filtering applied to full-length reads. To assign V/J genes and CDR3, sequences were annotated against IMGT germline references using PyIR, a Python wrapper for IgBLAST v1.9. Reads were filtered out if the reads had weak V/J assignments (E-value above 1e-6), no CDR3, stop codons, out-of-frame junctions, or ambiguous translated residues. V3J clonotypes were defined as sequences sharing the same inferred V gene, J gene, and CDR3 amino acid sequence. Percentage overlap between repertoires was calculated by dividing the number of shared unique clonotypes by the size of the smaller repertoire. Richness of each repertoire was evaluated using RTK rarefaction, the Chao1 estimator, and Recon v2.1 estimates of unobserved clonotypes. For all TCRbeta clonotypes obtained by the gDNA method from a few donors, generation probabilities were computed with OLGA. TCRdb limited this immuneACCESS table to in-frame rearrangements with V and J called. A share of clones is missing; checked studies link under half to unresolved V genes, and the rest is unexplained. V and J calls and clone size are given by that table; D and trimming were obtained from the DNA. This sample holds roughly 500,000 clones; around 95% were observed only once. The ten biggest clones cover around 0.066% of the sample.

Donors were healthy HIV-negative adults with no recently reported acute infections or vaccinations. Every donor was a Caucasian adult residing in Nashville, Tennessee, USA. CD4+ T cells were enriched through magnetic negative selection, after which naive cells were positively selected on CD45RA and the remaining negative fraction served as the memory subset. Blood was collected by leukapheresis, and PBMCs were isolated by Ficoll-Histopaque density gradient centrifugation and then cryopreserved in liquid nitrogen vapor phase. Analytical flow cytometry was used to check the purity and quantity of each magnetically sorted T cell population. From each sorted fraction, genomic DNA was isolated and quantified by UV absorbance on a Nanodrop 2000c. CDR1 and CDR2 are read off the germline V gene as KGHSH and LQKENI. V and J lose 1 base and 3 bases, and a span of 20 bases separates them. From cysteine to phenylalanine, the CDR3 is 18 amino acids long. Only the CDR3 portion is preserved as DNA: 54 bases, with reading frame beginning at the first base.

This sequence originates from a woman in her thirties in good health. Sequenced input: naive CD4+ T cells sorted from blood. The cell subset or site label corresponds to: CD45RA+ positively selected. The chain is made from TRBV18 and TRBJ2-3; no D gene call is confident. The bases read TGTGCCAGCTCACCACTCAGTTCTGGGCGGAGAGGAACAGATACGCAGTATTTT. The encoded protein is CASSPLSSGRRGTDTQYF.